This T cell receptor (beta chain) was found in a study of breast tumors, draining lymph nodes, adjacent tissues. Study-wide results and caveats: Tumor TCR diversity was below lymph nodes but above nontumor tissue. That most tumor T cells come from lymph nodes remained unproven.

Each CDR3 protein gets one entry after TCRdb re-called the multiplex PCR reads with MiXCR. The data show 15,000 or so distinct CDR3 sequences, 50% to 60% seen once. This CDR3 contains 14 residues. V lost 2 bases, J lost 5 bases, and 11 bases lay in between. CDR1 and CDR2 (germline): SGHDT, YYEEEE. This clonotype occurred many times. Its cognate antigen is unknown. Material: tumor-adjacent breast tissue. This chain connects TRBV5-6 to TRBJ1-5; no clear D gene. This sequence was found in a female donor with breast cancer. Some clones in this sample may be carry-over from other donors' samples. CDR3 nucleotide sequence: TGTGCCAGCAGCTTTGGGCAGGTGGATCAGCCCCAGCATTTT. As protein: CASSFGQVDQPQHF.